This is a list of T cell receptor beta chains from one sample in a study of control samples from healthy donors and cancer patients. Generated by immunoSEQ multiplex PCR, the TCRdb table keeps only in-frame clones and is missing some. The sample lists over 80,000 clones, around three quarters occurring once. Sequenced: blood. These receptors were obtained from a woman younger than 45 in good health. Both conserved end residues are part of each CDR3. A D gene is named only where the DNA matches it firmly. Not all rows give a size; the values are once, few, many and, for expanded clones, a class.

CDR3aa: CASRLIIEREGYEQYF
CDR3nt: TGTGCAAGTCGCTTGATTATTGAGAGGGAAGGCTACGAGCAGTACTTC
d_gene: NA
j_gene: TRBJ2-7
v_gene: TRBV12-2
abundance: NA

CDR3aa: CACDRQGHEQYF
CDR3nt: TGTGCCTGCGACCGACAGGGCCACGAGCAGTACTTC
d_gene: TRBD1
j_gene: TRBJ2-7
v_gene: TRBV6-5
abundance: NA

CDR3aa: CASSVQRDRDTEAFF
CDR3nt: TGTGCCAGCAGCGTACAACGGGACAGGGACACTGAAGCTTTCTTT
d_gene: TRBD1
j_gene: TRBJ1-1
v_gene: TRBV9
abundance: once

CDR3aa: CASSDPRQGGETQYF
CDR3nt: TGCGCCAGCAGTGACCCACGACAGGGAGGAGAGACCCAGTACTTC
d_gene: NA
j_gene: TRBJ2-5
v_gene: TRBV10-1
abundance: NA

CDR3aa: CASSLALGHSNQPQHF
CDR3nt: TGTGCCAGCAGCTTAGCCCTGGGCCATAGCAATCAGCCCCAGCATTTT
d_gene: NA
j_gene: TRBJ1-5
v_gene: TRBV7-8
abundance: NA

CDR3aa: CASSIDPPGQGGTGSLHEQFF
CDR3nt: TGTGCCAGTAGTATAGACCCTCCGGGACAGGGGGGTACAGGGTCTTTACATGAGCAGTTCTTC
d_gene: TRBD1
j_gene: TRBJ2-1
v_gene: TRBV19
abundance: NA

CDR3aa: CASSVALAGDLNTGELFF
CDR3nt: TGTGCCAGCAGCGTAGCCCTAGCGGGGGACCTTAACACCGGGGAGCTGTTTTTT
d_gene: TRBD2
j_gene: TRBJ2-2
v_gene: TRBV9
abundance: NA

CDR3aa: CASSPEQGRDSPLHF
CDR3nt: TGTGCCAGCTCACCTGAGCAGGGAAGGGATTCACCCCTCCACTTT
d_gene: NA
j_gene: TRBJ1-6
v_gene: TRBV18
abundance: NA

CDR3aa: CSVGWRGARNTDTQYF
CDR3nt: TGCAGCGTTGGTTGGCGGGGGGCACGTAACACAGATACGCAGTATTTT
d_gene: TRBD2
j_gene: TRBJ2-3
v_gene: TRBV29-1
abundance: NA

CDR3aa: CASSYGPGYNSPLHF
CDR3nt: TGTGCCAGCAGTTACGGCCCAGGATATAATTCACCCCTCCACTTT
d_gene: NA
j_gene: TRBJ1-6
v_gene: TRBV6-6
abundance: NA

CDR3aa: CASSALRRTGVGANVLTF
CDR3nt: TGTGCCAGCAGTGCCCTTCGGCGAACAGGGGTTGGGGCCAACGTCCTGACTTTC
d_gene: TRBD1
j_gene: TRBJ2-6
v_gene: TRBV6-1
abundance: NA

CDR3aa: CASKGTGDSTDTQYF
CDR3nt: TGTGCCAGTAAAGGGACAGGGGATTCAACAGATACGCAGTATTTT
d_gene: TRBD1
j_gene: TRBJ2-3
v_gene: TRBV19
abundance: once

CDR3aa: CASSLGGSRIYGYTF
CDR3nt: TGTGCCAGCAGCTTAGGAGGCAGCCGAATCTATGGCTACACCTTC
d_gene: NA
j_gene: TRBJ1-2
v_gene: TRBV7-2
abundance: few

CDR3aa: CASSSDISGANVLTF
CDR3nt: TGCGCCAGCAGCTCAGATATTTCTGGGGCCAACGTCCTGACTTTC
d_gene: NA
j_gene: TRBJ2-6
v_gene: TRBV5-1
abundance: NA

CDR3aa: CASTLVDREKLFF
CDR3nt: TGTGCCAGCACCCTTGTTGATCGTGAAAAACTGTTTTTT
d_gene: NA
j_gene: TRBJ1-4
v_gene: TRBV12-3/TRBV12-4
abundance: NA

CDR3aa: CASSQRGDNSPLHF
CDR3nt: TGTGCCAGCAGCCAAAGAGGAGATAATTCACCCCTCCACTTT
d_gene: NA
j_gene: TRBJ1-6
v_gene: TRBV6-5
abundance: NA